The subject of this entry is one TCR beta chain. Its antigen is currently unknown. The PCR made use of 60 Vbeta and 13 Jbeta primers. The table came from immunoSEQ multiplex PCR; TCRdb's copy has only in-frame clones and leaves some out. Of 140,000 to 150,000 clones detected, 65% to 85% appear once; the ten largest clones hold 6.5% to 8%. The entry originates in a study of cytomegalovirus exposure and HLA in healthy donors. Study conclusions and caveats: The study listed 150 to 200 cytomegalovirus-associated TCR beta chains. Later analysis demonstrated an association between a missense DCLRE1C variant and TCR beta V- and J-gene trimming.

Germline-derived CDR1 and CDR2 are SGHAT and FQNNGV. This CDR3 contains 16 residues. V was clipped by 6 bases and J by 7 bases; unmatched bases: 12. This clonotype was sampled from a woman aged 40 to 50 in good health and CMV-seropositive. Sample: PBMCs. This chain uses TRBV11-2 with TRBJ1-4; 9 nucleotides align to TRBD1. CDR3 coding DNA: TGTGCCAGCAGTAAATTAACAGGGGGCGAGATTGAAAAACTGTTTTTT. It encodes CASSKLTGGEIEKLFF. The full variable domain, rest sourced from reference TRBV11-2 and TRBJ1-4, is EAGVAQSPRYKIIEKRQSVAFWCNPISGHATLYWYQQILGQGPKLLIQFQNNGVVDDSQLPKDRFSAERLKGVDSTLKIQPAKLEDSAVYLCASSKLTGGEIEKLFFGSGTQLSVL.